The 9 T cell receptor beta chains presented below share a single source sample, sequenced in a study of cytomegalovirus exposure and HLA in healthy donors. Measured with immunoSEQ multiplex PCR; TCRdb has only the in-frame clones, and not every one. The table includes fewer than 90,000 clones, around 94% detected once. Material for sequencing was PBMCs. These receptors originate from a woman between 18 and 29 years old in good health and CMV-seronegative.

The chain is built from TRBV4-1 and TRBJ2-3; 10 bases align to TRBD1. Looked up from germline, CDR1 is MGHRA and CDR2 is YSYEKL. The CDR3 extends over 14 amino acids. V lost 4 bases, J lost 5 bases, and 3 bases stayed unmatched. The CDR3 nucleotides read TGCGCCAGCAGCCCCCGGGACAGGGGAGATACGCAGTATTTT. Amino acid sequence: CASSPRDRGDTQYF.

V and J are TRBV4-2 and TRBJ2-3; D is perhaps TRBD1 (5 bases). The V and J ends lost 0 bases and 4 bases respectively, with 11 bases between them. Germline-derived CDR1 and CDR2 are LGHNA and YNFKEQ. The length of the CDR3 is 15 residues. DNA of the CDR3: TGTGCCAGCAGCCAAGATACAGGTACAGCAGATACGCAGTATTTT. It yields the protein CASSQDTGTADTQYF.

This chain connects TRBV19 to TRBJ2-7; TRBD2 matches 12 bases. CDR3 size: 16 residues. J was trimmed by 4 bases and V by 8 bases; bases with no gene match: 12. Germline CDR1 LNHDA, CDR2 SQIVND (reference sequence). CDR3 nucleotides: TGTGCCAGTTCCACCAAGACTAGCGGGAGATATTACGAGCAGTACTTC. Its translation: CASSTKTSGRYYEQYF.

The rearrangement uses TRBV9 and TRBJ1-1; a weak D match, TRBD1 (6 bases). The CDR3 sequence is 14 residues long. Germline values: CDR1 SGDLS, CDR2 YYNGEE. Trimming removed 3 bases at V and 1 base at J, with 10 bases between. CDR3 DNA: TGTGCCAGCAGCGAACAGGGCGAGAACACTGAAGCTTTCTTT. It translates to CASSEQGENTEAFF. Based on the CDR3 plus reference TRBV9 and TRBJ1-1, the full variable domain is DSGVTQTPKHLITATGQRVTLRCSPRSGDLSVYWYQQSLDQGLQFLIQYYNGEERAKGNILERFSAQQFPDLHSELNLSSLELGDSALYFCASSEQGENTEAFFGQGTRLTVV.

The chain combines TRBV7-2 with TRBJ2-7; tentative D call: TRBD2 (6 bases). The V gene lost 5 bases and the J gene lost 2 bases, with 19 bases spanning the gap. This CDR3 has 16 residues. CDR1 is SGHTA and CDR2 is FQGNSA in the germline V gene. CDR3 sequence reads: CASSVHRDSPTYEQYF. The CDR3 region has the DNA TGTGCCAGCAGCGTCCACCGGGACTCACCTACCTACGAGCAGTACTTC.

CDR3 nucleotide sequence: TGTGCCAGCAGCCGAATTAGCGGGAGGGCCACCGGGGAGCTGTTTTTT. Translation: CASSRISGRATGELFF. The chain is built from TRBV5-4 and TRBJ2-2, with 11 positions matching TRBD2. The germline gives CDR1 SGHNT, CDR2 YYREEE (reference sequence). The CDR3 contains 16 residues. J was trimmed by 4 bases and V by 4 bases; bases with no gene match: 6.

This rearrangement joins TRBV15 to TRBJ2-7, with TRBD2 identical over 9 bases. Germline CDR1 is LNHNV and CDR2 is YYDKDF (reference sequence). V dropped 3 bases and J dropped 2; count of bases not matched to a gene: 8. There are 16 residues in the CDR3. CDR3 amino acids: CATSSPPGLAPYEQYF. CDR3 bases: TGTGCCACCAGCAGCCCCCCGGGACTAGCCCCCTACGAGCAGTACTTC.

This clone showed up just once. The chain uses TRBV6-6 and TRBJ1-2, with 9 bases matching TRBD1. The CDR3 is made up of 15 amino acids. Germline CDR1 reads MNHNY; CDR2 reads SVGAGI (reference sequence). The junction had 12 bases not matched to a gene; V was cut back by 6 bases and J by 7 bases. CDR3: CASRTQGAGEFGYTF. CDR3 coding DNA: TGTGCCAGCAGAACACAGGGGGCGGGAGAATTTGGCTACACCTTC.

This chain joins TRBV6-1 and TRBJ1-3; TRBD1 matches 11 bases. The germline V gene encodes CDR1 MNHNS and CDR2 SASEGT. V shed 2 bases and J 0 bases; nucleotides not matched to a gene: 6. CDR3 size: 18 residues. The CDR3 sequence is CASSEPGQGADSGNTIYF. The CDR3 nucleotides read TGTGCCAGCAGTGAACCAGGACAGGGGGCCGACTCTGGAAACACCATATATTTT.